The 10 T cell receptor beta chains listed next were all sequenced from one sample in a study of shared clonotypes between healthy human individuals. Sequencing used immunoSEQ multiplex PCR; TCRdb keeps in-frame clones, though not all of them. The table has fewer than 700,000 clones, about 95% seen once; the top ten hold 0.095% to 0.14%. The naive CD8 population came from CD45RO-negative cells selected for CCR7, without terminally differentiated effector memory CD45RA+ cells. Sequencing used naive CD8+ T cells sorted from blood. The receptors shown here come from a woman aged 25-40 years in good health.

This chain uses TRBV10-3 with TRBJ2-7; TRBD2 matches 12 bases. V gave up 4 bases and J gave up 2 bases; unmatched junction bases: 3. CDR1 ENHRY and CDR2 SYGVKD come from the germline V gene. The CDR3 runs 15 residues. This chain's CDR3 is CAISGTSGKPYEQYF. As DNA, the CDR3 is TGTGCCATCAGTGGGACTAGCGGGAAGCCCTACGAGCAGTACTTC.

The rearrangement joins TRBV4-1 to TRBJ2-5; 8 bases align to TRBD2. The junction had 2 bases not matched to a gene; V was cut back by 3 bases and J by 2 bases. Looked up from germline, CDR1 is MGHRA and CDR2 is YSYEKL. This CDR3 spans 14 amino acids. The CDR3 here is CASSHRGGQETQYF. Here the CDR3 DNA reads TGCGCCAGCAGCCACCGGGGGGGACAAGAGACCCAGTACTTC.

This chain uses TRBV7-9 with TRBJ1-1; TRBD1 is a possible D gene (6 bases). CDR1 is SEHNR, CDR2 FQNEAQ, per germline (reference sequence). The CDR3 runs 14 residues. V was pared by 5 bases and J by 4 bases, with 14 bases between. The chain's CDR3 is CASSLQGTFTEAFF. In DNA, the CDR3 is TGTGCCAGCAGCCTACAGGGAACGTTCACTGAAGCTTTCTTT.

The CDR3 coding sequence is TGTGCCAGTAGCACGGTAGCGGGAGCCCACGAGCAGTACTTC. Its translation: CASSTVAGAHEQYF. V gene TRBV19 combines with J gene TRBJ2-7, with 9 bases identical to TRBD2. V lost 6 bases to trimming and J lost 5 bases; unmatched junction nucleotides: 8. The CDR3 extends over 14 amino acids. Germline V lookup: CDR1 LNHDA, CDR2 SQIVND (reference sequence). Based on the CDR3 plus reference TRBV19 and TRBJ2-7, the full variable domain is DGGITQSPKYLFRKEGQNVTLSCEQNLNHDAMYWYRQDPGQGLRLIYYSQIVNDFQKGDIAEGYSVSREKKESFPLTVTSAQKNPTAFYLCASSTVAGAHEQYFGPGTRLTVT.

The gene calls are TRBV11-2 and TRBJ2-3; D remains unclear. Trimming removed 2 bases from V and 4 bases from J, with 7 bases in between. The CDR3 sequence is 13 residues long. Germline CDR1 reads SGHAT; CDR2 reads FQNNGV. CDR3 in amino acids: CASSLLGPDTQYF. CDR3 nucleotides: TGTGCCAGCAGCTTACTCGGCCCAGATACGCAGTATTTT.

The gene calls are TRBV13 and TRBJ1-3; no reliable D call. The germline CDR1 and CDR2 sequences are PRHDT and FYEKMQ (reference sequence). The CDR3 totals 13 residues. V was shortened by 4 bases and J by 0 bases, with 4 bases between the two germline ends. The chain's CDR3 is CASSSDSGNTIYF. The CDR3 region has the DNA TGTGCCAGCAGCTCTGACTCTGGAAACACCATATATTTT.

This clone was recorded only once. The chain uses TRBV27 and TRBJ2-7; D unresolved. Deletions cut 6 bases from V and 1 base from J, with 16 bases between. The CDR3 sequence is 15 residues long. The germline gives CDR1 MNHEY, CDR2 SMNVEV (reference sequence). The CDR3 DNA sequence: TGTGCCAGCAGCCCCTTACATTCCGGTTCCTACGAGCAGTACTTC. The encoded protein is CASSPLHSGSYEQYF.

The sample holds one count of this clone. This rearrangement joins TRBV2 to TRBJ2-7; tentative D call: TRBD1 (6 bases). The V end lost 4 bases, the J end lost 2 bases, and 12 bases lay between the germline ends. Germline V gene lookup returns CDR1 SNHLY and CDR2 FYNNEI. The CDR3 sequence is 14 residues long. CDR3 in DNA: TGTGCCAGCAGTGCGGCAGGGGAAACCTACGAGCAGTACTTC. As protein: CASSAAGETYEQYF.

The J gene is TRBJ2-7, the V gene TRBV4-1, with D unresolved. Trimming left V 0 bases short and J 2 bases short, with 11 bases between. The germline V gene encodes CDR1 MGHRA and CDR2 YSYEKL. CDR3 length: 15 residues. The CDR3 DNA follows: TGCGCCAGCAGCCAAGAACCGTTCCTCACCTACGAGCAGTACTTC. Translating it yields CASSQEPFLTYEQYF.

For the CDR3, the DNA is TGCGCCAGCAGCTTGGGGCTACCTCCCGCGGGGGAGCAGTACTTC. Its protein is CASSLGLPPAGEQYF. The chain links TRBV5-1 to TRBJ2-7; tentatively, D is TRBD2 (6 bases). Germline CDR1 reads SGHRS; CDR2 reads YFSETQ. V gave up 0 bases and J gave up 7 bases, with 17 bases separating them. The CDR3 has 15 residues.